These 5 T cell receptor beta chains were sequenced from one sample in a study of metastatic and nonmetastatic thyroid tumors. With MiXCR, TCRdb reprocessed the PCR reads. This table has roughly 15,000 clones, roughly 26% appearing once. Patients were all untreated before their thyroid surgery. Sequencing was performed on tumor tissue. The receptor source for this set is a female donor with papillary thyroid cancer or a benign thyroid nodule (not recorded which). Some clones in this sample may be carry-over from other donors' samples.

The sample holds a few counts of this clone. Written as DNA, the CDR3 is TGTGCCAGCAGTTCGGTTCGCGTGGTAGCGGGGTGCTATGAGCAGTTCTTC. Translation gives CASSSVRVVAGCYEQFF. The gene calls are TRBV6-2 or TRBV6-3 and TRBJ2-1; TRBD2 matches 8 bases. Germline V CDR1 and CDR2: MNHEY, SVGEGT. CDR3 size: 17 residues. The V and J ends lost 4 bases and 8 bases, in that order; junction bases with no gene match: 16.

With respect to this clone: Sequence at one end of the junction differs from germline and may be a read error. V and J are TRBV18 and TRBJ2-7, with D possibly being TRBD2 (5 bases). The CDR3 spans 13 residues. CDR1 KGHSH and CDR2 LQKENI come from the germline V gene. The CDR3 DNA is TGTGCCAGCTCACCAGCGGCAGACTACGAGCGGTACTTC. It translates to CASSPAADYERYF.

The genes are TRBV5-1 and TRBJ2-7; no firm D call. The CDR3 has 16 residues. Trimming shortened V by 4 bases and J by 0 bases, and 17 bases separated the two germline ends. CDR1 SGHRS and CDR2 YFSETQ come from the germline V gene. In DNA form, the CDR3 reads TGCGCCAGCAGCCCCGAAGGTCTGACGAGCTCCTACGAGCAGTACTTC. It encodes CASSPEGLTSSYEQYF.

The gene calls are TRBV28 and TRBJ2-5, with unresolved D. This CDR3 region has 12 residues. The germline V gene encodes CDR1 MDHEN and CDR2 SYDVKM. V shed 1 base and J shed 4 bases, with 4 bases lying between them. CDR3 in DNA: TGTGCCAGCAGTTTATCGGGAGAGACCCAGTACTTC. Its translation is CASSLSGETQYF.

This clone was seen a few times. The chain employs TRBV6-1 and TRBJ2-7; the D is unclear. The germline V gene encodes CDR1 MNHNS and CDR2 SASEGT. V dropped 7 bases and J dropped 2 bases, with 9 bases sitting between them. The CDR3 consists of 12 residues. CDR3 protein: CASTPSTYEQYF. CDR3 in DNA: TGTGCCAGCACACCCAGTACCTACGAGCAGTACTTC.